The T cell receptor beta chain under discussion was sequenced for a study of cytotoxic CD8 clonotypes in ibrutinib-treated CLL. CDR3 length: 13 residues. CDR1 is MRHNA and CDR2 is SNTAGT in the germline V gene. V lost 5 bases and J lost 8, with 15 bases in between. Note on this clone: Its cognate antigen is unknown.

Clones were sequenced by immunoSEQ multiplex PCR, and TCRdb holds only the in-frame ones, with some missing. The sample consists of 110,000 to 150,000 clones, about 80% of them appearing once. General observations from the study: Under treatment, the uncommon public clonotypes either contracted or remained stable. Clonality (at baseline) was higher than in age-matched healthy donors and tracked circulating CD8+ T-cell counts.

The clonotype comes from a human donor with chronic lymphocytic leukemia. This specimen was PBMCs, taken after 12 months of ibrutinib treatment. The chain couples TRBV6-4 to TRBJ1-2, with D maybe TRBD1 (6 bases). CDR3 region: CASSPTGGIGYTF. CDR3 DNA sequence: TGTGCCAGCAGTCCGACAGGAGGGATCGGCTACACCTTC.